Given below is one TCR beta chain in context. The data belong to a study of CD8 T cells in ankylosing spondylitis. Scientists made TCR beta libraries using quantitative 5'-RACE with molecular barcodes. Via MiXCR, TCRdb re-called the 5' RACE reads, giving one row per CDR3 protein. The profile shows 25,000 to 35,000 distinct CDR3 sequences, less than 5.5% of them singletons. V was shortened by 3 bases and J by 0 bases, with 9 bases between the two germline ends. Germline V gene lookup returns CDR1 SGDLS and CDR2 YYNGEE. The CDR3 runs 14 residues. Sequences were obtained from blood, either unsorted or a sorted T cell fraction (not recorded which). This TCR came from a female donor with ankylosing spondylitis or in good health (not recorded which). The chain combines TRBV9 with TRBJ1-2; no reliable D call. CDR3 protein: CASSGASANYGYTF. The CDR3 DNA reads as TGTGCCAGCAGCGGGGCGTCCGCTAACTATGGCTACACCTTC. Filled out from reference TRBV9 and TRBJ1-2, the complete variable domain reads DSGVTQTPKHLITATGQRVTLRCSPRSGDLSVYWYQQSLDQGLQFLIQYYNGEERAKGNILERFSAQQFPDLHSELNLSSLELGDSALYFCASSGASANYGYTFGSGTRLTVV.